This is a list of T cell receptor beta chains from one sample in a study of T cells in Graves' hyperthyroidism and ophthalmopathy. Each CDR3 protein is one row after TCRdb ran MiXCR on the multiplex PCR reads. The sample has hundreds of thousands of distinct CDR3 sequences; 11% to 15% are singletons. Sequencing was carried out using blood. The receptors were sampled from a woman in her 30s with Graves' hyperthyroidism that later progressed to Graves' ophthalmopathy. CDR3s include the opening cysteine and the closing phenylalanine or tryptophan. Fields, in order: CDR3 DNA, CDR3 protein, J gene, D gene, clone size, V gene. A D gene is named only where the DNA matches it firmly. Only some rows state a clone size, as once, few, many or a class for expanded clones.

TGCGCCAGCAGCCAAGACCCTCTGAGCTCCTACGAGCAGTACTTC CASSQDPLSSYEQYF TRBJ2-7 - - TRBV4-1
TGTGCCAGCACCGAGACTAGCGGGATTTTAATGGGGCCCACAGATACGCAGTATTTT CASTETSGILMGPTDTQYF TRBJ2-3 TRBD2 many TRBV27
TGTGCCAGCAGTGAATTCGCAGCATACAATGAGCAGTTCTTC CASSEFAAYNEQFF TRBJ2-1 - - TRBV25-1
TGTGCCAGCTCCCCCTTGAGGAGGAACGAGCAGTACTTC CASSPLRRNEQYF TRBJ2-7 - many TRBV12-3/TRBV12-4
TGTGCCAGTAGTCATCTAGCGGGAGGGGACGAGCAGTACTTC CASSHLAGGDEQYF TRBJ2-7 TRBD2 few TRBV19
TGTGCCAGCAGCCCTGTCCCGGGAGGAAACACCATATATTTT CASSPVPGGNTIYF TRBJ1-3 - many TRBV14
TGTGCCAGCAGCCAAGATTTAGGCCGACAGGGATCCCACGAGCAGTACTTC CASSQDLGRQGSHEQYF TRBJ2-7 TRBD1 few TRBV3-1
TGTGCCAGCAGCCCAGGGGACATTTACACTGAAGCTTTCTTT CASSPGDIYTEAFF TRBJ1-1 - few TRBV9
TGTGCCAGCAGCAACCGGGACTATATCATCTTC CASSNRDYIIF TRBJ2-1 TRBD2 - TRBV7-9
TGTGCCAGCAGCTTAGGGCTCATGACAGAAACCTACGAGCAGTACTTC CASSLGLMTETYEQYF TRBJ2-7 - many TRBV11-3
TGTGCCAGCACCCTGGGACAGGGCGAAGCTTTCTTT CASTLGQGEAFF TRBJ1-1 TRBD1 many TRBV2
TGTGCCAGCAGTTCTCTCATCAGGGTGGGGGACTATGGCTACACCTTC CASSSLIRVGDYGYTF TRBJ1-2 - many TRBV28
TGTGCCAGCGGAGAGGGACAGACTAGCACAGATACGCAGTATTTT CASGEGQTSTDTQYF TRBJ2-3 TRBD1 many TRBV27
TGTGCCAGCCGTGGGTTCGGTGGGCAGGCAACCTACGAGCAGTACTTC CASRGFGGQATYEQYF TRBJ2-7 - many TRBV28
TGTGCCAGCAGCCCGGACGGAGAGACCCAGTACTTC CASSPDGETQYF TRBJ2-5 - many TRBV11-2
TGTGCCAGCAGAGCTCGGGGGAGGACCTATGGCTACACCTTC CASRARGRTYGYTF TRBJ1-2 - - TRBV27
TGTGCCACCAGCAGAGAAGGGACGTCAAGGGCCTGGGAGCAGTACTTC CATSREGTSRAWEQYF TRBJ2-7 - once TRBV15
TGTGCCAGCAGTGACGACAGACTAAACTATGGCTACACCTTC CASSDDRLNYGYTF TRBJ1-2 - - TRBV6-4
TGTGCCAGCAGTTGGGAGTTCAATGAGCAGTTCTTC CASSWEFNEQFF TRBJ2-1 - many TRBV28
TGTGCCAGCAGCTCCCCGTACGCTGGAAACACCATATATTTT CASSSPYAGNTIYF TRBJ1-3 - - TRBV7-2
TGTGCCACCAGTGACCCTACAGGGACCGAGCAGTACTTC CATSDPTGTEQYF TRBJ2-7 - few TRBV24-1
TGTGCCACCAGTGATACCGGGACAGGGGTTGAAAACACTGAAGCTTTCTTT CATSDTGTGVENTEAFF TRBJ1-1 TRBD1 - TRBV24-1
TGTGCCACCAGCAGAGATGTGGGACCCCTTATCTCCTACGAGCAGTACTTC CATSRDVGPLISYEQYF TRBJ2-7 - few TRBV15
TGTGCCAGCTCCCGCCTTTGGACGAGTGGAAACACCATATATTTT CASSRLWTSGNTIYF TRBJ1-3 - - TRBV11-2